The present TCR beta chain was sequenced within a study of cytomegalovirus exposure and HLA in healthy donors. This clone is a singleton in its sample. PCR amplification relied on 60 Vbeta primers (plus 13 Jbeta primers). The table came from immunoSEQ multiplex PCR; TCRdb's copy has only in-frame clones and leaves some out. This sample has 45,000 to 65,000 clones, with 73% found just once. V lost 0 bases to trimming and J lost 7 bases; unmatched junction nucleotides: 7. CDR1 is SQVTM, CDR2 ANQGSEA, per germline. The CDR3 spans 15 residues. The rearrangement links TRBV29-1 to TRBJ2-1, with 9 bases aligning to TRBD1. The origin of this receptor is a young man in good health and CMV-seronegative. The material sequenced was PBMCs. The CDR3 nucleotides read TGCAGCGTTGAAGAGGGAGACAGGGGGTGGAATGAGCAGTTCTTC. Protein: CSVEEGDRGWNEQFF.